Listed below are T cell receptor beta chains from one sample, sequenced in a study of blood T cell repertoires in COVID-19. Generated by immunoSEQ multiplex PCR, the TCRdb table keeps only in-frame clones and is missing some. The sample consists of hundreds of thousands of clones, approximately 91% of them appearing once. Sequencing was carried out using peripheral blood. The receptors come from a woman aged 45 to 65 with COVID-19, enrolled during active disease. The CDR3 runs from the conserved cysteine through the conserved F or W. Fields, in order: clone size, V gene, J gene, D gene, CDR3 DNA, CDR3 protein. The D gene is left open where the match is weak. The listing skips clone size in some rows; elsewhere it reads once, few, many or a size class.

-	TRBV11-2	TRBJ2-7	TRBD1	TGTGCCAGCAGATTCGACAGGGGGCTCTACGAGCAGTACTTC	CASRFDRGLYEQYF
-	TRBV7-8	TRBJ1-2	TRBD1	TGTGCCAGCAGCTTGGTCAAGGGGACAGGAAGCTATGGCTACACCTTC	CASSLVKGTGSYGYTF
-	TRBV5-1	TRBJ1-4	TRBD1	TGCGCCAGCAGCTGGGGAGCAGGGGGAGATGAAAAACTGTTTTTT	CASSWGAGGDEKLFF
-	TRBV30	TRBJ2-7	TRBD2	TGTGCCTGGAGTGTATTCGGGGAGGGGGAGCAGTACTTC	CAWSVFGEGEQYF
once	TRBV28	TRBJ2-1	TRBD1	TGTGCCAGCATTCGGACAGGGGGCAATGAGCAGTTCTTC	CASIRTGGNEQFF
-	TRBV5-4	TRBJ1-2	TRBD1	TGTGCCAGCAGCTTGGTACACGGGACAGGGAAAGATGGCTACACCTTC	CASSLVHGTGKDGYTF
-	TRBV6-5	TRBJ2-1	-	TGTGCCAGCAGTTACCGGGGGTCCTCCTACAATGAGCAGTTCTTC	CASSYRGSSYNEQFF
-	TRBV29-1	TRBJ1-2	-	TGCAGCGTTGATGTGGAGACGGCCAACTATGGCTACACCTTC	CSVDVETANYGYTF
-	TRBV10-3	TRBJ1-5	TRBD1	TGTGCCATCAGTGAGTCAAAGGCAGGGGGGATTCAGCCCCAGCATTTT	CAISESKAGGIQPQHF
-	TRBV12-5	TRBJ1-4	-	TGTGCTAGTGGCCTCGGTAGAGGGTCCGAACTGTTTTTT	CASGLGRGSELFF
-	TRBV5-4	TRBJ2-1	-	TGTGCCAGCAGCTTGTGGCAGGGGCACAATGAGCAGTTCTTC	CASSLWQGHNEQFF
-	TRBV19	TRBJ1-4	-	TGTGCCAGTAGACAGGGACCTAATGAAAAACTGTTTTTT	CASRQGPNEKLFF